These 27 T cell receptor beta chains came from one sample sequenced in a study of long-term antiretroviral therapy in people with HIV. This was the immunoSEQ v3.0 assay at survey level. Assay: immunoSEQ multiplex PCR; the TCRdb copy retains only in-frame clones and omits some. Among about 39,000 clones listed, 80% to 90% were seen once. The sample consisted of unsorted PBMCs, taken 1.2 years after starting antiretroviral therapy. The receptors derive from a woman aged 45 to 65 with HIV.

This rearrangement joins TRBV5-1 to TRBJ1-3; unclear D gene. This CDR3 region has 14 residues. The germline gives CDR1 SGHRS, CDR2 YFSETQ. V lost 5 bases to trimming and J lost 0 bases, with 9 bases between them. CDR3 amino acids: CASRTESSGNTIYF. CDR3 sequence (DNA): TGCGCCAGCAGAACCGAGAGCTCTGGAAACACCATATATTTT.

This sequence joins TRBV25-1 and TRBJ1-2, with D perhaps matching TRBD1 (6 bases). This CDR3 has 16 amino acids. V gave up 2 bases and J gave up 6 bases, with 19 bases separating them. The germline CDR1 and CDR2 sequences are MGHDK and SYGVNS. CDR3 protein: CASSEATHGGRDGYTF. CDR3 DNA: TGTGCCAGCAGTGAAGCAACGCATGGGGGGCGCGATGGCTACACCTTC.

The J gene is TRBJ2-3, the V gene TRBV2, with D uncertain. V dropped 6 bases and J dropped 3 bases, with 7 bases sitting between them. Germline assignment: CDR1 SNHLY and CDR2 FYNNEI. The CDR3 covers 12 residues. The chain's CDR3 is CASSQSTDTQYF. The CDR3 coding sequence is TGTGCCAGCAGCCAATCTACAGATACGCAGTATTTT.

This chain joins TRBV30 and TRBJ1-5; D is unclear. The ends were cut back, 0 bases at V and 4 bases at J, with 10 bases in the middle. CDR1 GTSNPN and CDR2 SVGIG come from the germline V gene (reference sequence). This CDR3 comprises 14 residues. The CDR3 bases are TGTGCCTGGAGTGTAATTGGAGGGAATCAGCCCCAGCATTTT. The encoded protein is CAWSVIGGNQPQHF.

V gene TRBV6-6 combines with J gene TRBJ2-5; D gene ambiguous. The germline CDR1 and CDR2 sequences are MNHNY and SVGAGI (reference sequence). This CDR3 region has 14 residues. Trimming took off 4 bases at V and 0 bases at J, with 9 bases between the two ends. The CDR3 nucleotides read TGTGCCAGCAGTTCCACAGCAAACCAAGAGACCCAGTACTTC. Translating it yields CASSSTANQETQYF.

In this sample, this clone turned up a few times. This chain connects TRBV30 to TRBJ1-2; no clear D. The CDR3 loop spans 10 amino acids. Trimming cost V 7 bases and J 0 bases, with 3 bases left between them. The germline V gene has CDR1 GTSNPN and CDR2 SVGIG (reference sequence). In DNA form, the CDR3 reads TGTGCCTTAGCTAACTATGGCTACACCTTC. Amino acids: CALANYGYTF.

This chain links TRBV19 with TRBJ1-1; no clear D. Germline CDR1 reads LNHDA; CDR2 reads SQIVND (reference sequence). The CDR3 runs 13 residues. The V end was cut by 3 bases, the J end by 1 base, with 6 bases between. The CDR3, as DNA: TGTGCCAGTAGTATTAGGAAGAACACTGAAGCTTTCTTT. Translating gives CASSIRKNTEAFF.

The gene calls are TRBV6-6 and TRBJ2-7; D is undetermined. Looked up from germline, CDR1 is MNHNY and CDR2 is SVGAGI (reference sequence). The CDR3 runs 13 residues. V was trimmed by 0 bases and J by 3 bases, leaving 6 bases between them. The CDR3 is CASSYSDFYEQYF. As DNA, the CDR3 is TGTGCCAGCAGTTACTCCGATTTCTACGAGCAGTACTTC.

The rearrangement links TRBV6-1 to TRBJ2-3, with TRBD1 matching over 9 bases. V trimming: 4 bases; J trimming: 4 bases; junction bases outside the gene matches: 6. From germline, CDR1 is MNHNS and CDR2 SASEGT. The CDR3 loop spans 15 amino acids. CDR3 bases: TGTGCCAGCAGTGTGGGGACAGGGACGCCAGATACGCAGTATTTT. This gives the protein CASSVGTGTPDTQYF.

V gene TRBV11-3 combines with J gene TRBJ2-2; D ambiguous. The V and J ends lost 4 bases and 7 bases respectively, with 10 bases between them. Germline V lookup: CDR1 SGHNT, CDR2 YENEEA. This CDR3 has 13 amino acids. CDR3 DNA sequence: TGTGCCAGCAGCTCAATCAACGGCGGGGAGCTGTTTTTT. Translated, it gives CASSSINGGELFF.

J is TRBJ1-2 and V is TRBV2, with a weak D call TRBD1 (6 bases). Trimming cost V 0 bases and J 8 bases, with 19 bases left between them. CDR3 length: 16 residues. The germline gives CDR1 SNHLY, CDR2 FYNNEI. The CDR3 sequence is CASSEAGGRAGWGYTF. In DNA form, the CDR3 reads TGTGCCAGCAGTGAAGCGGGGGGGCGCGCGGGCTGGGGCTACACCTTC.

The chain employs TRBV2 and TRBJ1-1; TRBD1 agrees at 10 bases. The junction had 0 bases not matched to a gene; V was cut back by 1 base and J by 4 bases. Germline V CDR1 and CDR2: SNHLY, FYNNEI. The length of the CDR3 is 14 residues. The CDR3 DNA reads as TGTGCCAGCAGTGAAGGGACAGGGGGCACTGAAGCTTTCTTT. It codes for CASSEGTGGTEAFF. Combining the CDR3 with reference TRBV2 and TRBJ1-1 gives the whole variable domain EPEVTQTPSHQVTQMGQEVILRCVPISNHLYFYWYRQILGQKVEFLVSFYNNEISEKSEIFDDQFSVERPDGSNFTLKIRSTKLEDSAMYFCASSEGTGGTEAFFGQGTRLTVV.

The chain links TRBV6-6 to TRBJ2-1; D could derive from TRBD1 or TRBD2 (5 bases each). The germline gives CDR1 MNHNY, CDR2 SVGAGI (reference sequence). The CDR3 length is 13 residues. V was clipped by 11 bases and J by 2 bases, with 13 bases between them. The CDR3 region is CAVEGLTYNEQFF. CDR3 bases: TGTGCCGTTGAGGGGTTGACCTACAATGAGCAGTTCTTC.

The chain links TRBV6-4 to TRBJ2-6; no firm D call. In germline, CDR1 is MRHNA, CDR2 SNTAGT. This CDR3 contains 14 residues. V gave up 3 bases and J gave up 0 bases, with 3 bases separating them. The DNA of the CDR3 is TGTGCCAGCAGTGAAGTCTCTGGGGCCAACGTCCTGACTTTC. Translation gives CASSEVSGANVLTF.

This clone was counted a few times. J is TRBJ2-5 and V is TRBV19; D is undetermined. Germline assignment: CDR1 LNHDA and CDR2 SQIVND (reference sequence). CDR3 length: 14 residues. V lost 3 bases and J lost 2, with 10 bases in between. CDR3 nucleotides: TGTGCCAGTAGTATCATCCCAGGACAAGAGACCCAGTACTTC. Its protein is CASSIIPGQETQYF.

This chain uses TRBV4-1 with TRBJ1-1, with D possibly matching TRBD1 (5 bases). Germline CDR1 MGHRA, CDR2 YSYEKL. The CDR3 runs to 14 residues. Trimming left V 1 base short and J 5 bases short, with 11 bases between. The CDR3 region is CASSQGEGRTEAFF. Written as DNA, the CDR3 is TGCGCCAGCAGCCAAGGGGAGGGGCGGACTGAAGCTTTCTTT.

A note on this clone: At one end the junction does not follow the germline gene, possibly because of a read error. V gene TRBV7-7 combines with J gene TRBJ2-2; 7 nucleotides match TRBD1. This CDR3 spans 18 amino acids. Germline V gives CDR1 SSHAT, CDR2 FNYEAQ (reference sequence). For the CDR3, the DNA is TGTGCTAGCAGCTCCACAAGACAGGGAATCGGAAACACCGGGGAGCTGTTTTTT. It is translated as CASSSTRQGIGNTGELFF.

The rearrangement joins TRBV5-1 to TRBJ2-3; 7 positions agree with TRBD1. Germline-derived CDR1 and CDR2 are SGHRS and YFSETQ. J was trimmed by 6 bases and V by 3 bases; bases with no gene match: 7. This CDR3 region has 14 residues. The CDR3 DNA is TGCGCCAGCAGCTCGACAGGGCCGGAGGATACGCAGTATTTT. The encoded protein is CASSSTGPEDTQYF.

The chain has TRBV6-5 and TRBJ2-5, with 10 bases fitting TRBD1. There are 15 residues in the CDR3. Per germline, CDR1 MNHEY and CDR2 SVGAGI. V gave up 6 bases and J gave up 1 base; unmatched junction bases: 5. The CDR3 loop is CASSRQGAGQETQYF. The DNA of the CDR3 is TGTGCCAGCAGCCGACAGGGGGCTGGCCAAGAGACCCAGTACTTC.

The chain employs TRBV30 and TRBJ1-4; tentatively, D is TRBD1 (5 bases). This CDR3 spans 13 amino acids. The germline gives CDR1 GTSNPN, CDR2 SVGIG (reference sequence). The ends were cut back, 2 bases at V and 8 bases at J, with 12 bases in the middle. CDR3 coding DNA: TGTGCCTGGAGTCCCAGGGAAACAGAAAAACTGTTTTTT. Translation: CAWSPRETEKLFF.

The rearrangement links TRBV4-3 to TRBJ1-1; the match to TRBD1 covers 7 bases. Germline V gives CDR1 LGHNA, CDR2 YSLEER. With V trimmed by 3 bases and J by 0 bases, 4 bases remained unmatched. The CDR3 has 15 amino acids. This chain's CDR3 is CASSQATGLNTEAFF. The CDR3 DNA reads TGCGCCAGCAGCCAGGCGACAGGGCTGAACACTGAAGCTTTCTTT.

This clone appeared once. This sequence joins TRBV30 and TRBJ1-3; D is ambiguous. The V end was cut by 5 bases, the J end by 0 bases, with 11 bases between. The germline CDR1 and CDR2 sequences are GTSNPN and SVGIG (reference sequence). The CDR3 has 14 amino acids. Here the CDR3 DNA reads TGTGCCTGGGCAGGAGGGCACTCTGGAAACACCATATATTTT. Its protein is CAWAGGHSGNTIYF.

This sequence joins TRBV19 and TRBJ1-1, with D unclear. Trimming pared 3 bases from V and 3 bases from J, leaving 11 bases between. Germline values: CDR1 LNHDA, CDR2 SQIVND (reference sequence). This CDR3 has 14 amino acids. CDR3 DNA sequence: TGTGCCAGTAGTATTGATCTGGGTTACACTGAAGCTTTCTTT. It is translated as CASSIDLGYTEAFF.

V usage is TRBV5-1 and J usage is TRBJ2-1; 7 bases line up with TRBD2. This CDR3 has 15 amino acids. Per the germline V gene, CDR1 is SGHRS and CDR2 is YFSETQ. V shed 0 bases, J shed 3 bases, and the junction held 3 bases outside the gene matches. The CDR3 spells CASSLALADYNEQFF. CDR3 nucleotide sequence: TGCGCCAGCAGCTTGGCGCTAGCGGACTACAATGAGCAGTTCTTC. The variable domain in full, completed from reference TRBV5-1 and TRBJ2-1, reads KAGVTQTPRYLIKTRGQQVTLSCSPISGHRSVSWYQQTPGQGLQFLFEYFSETQRNKGNFPGRFSGRQFSNSRSEMNVSTLELGDSALYLCASSLALADYNEQFFGPGTRLTVL.

The J gene is TRBJ1-6, the V gene TRBV10-1; 7 positions agree with TRBD1. Germline V gene lookup returns CDR1 WNHNN and CDR2 SYGVQD (reference sequence). V lost 3 bases, J lost 9 bases, and 8 bases stayed unmatched. There are 15 residues in the CDR3. The CDR3 DNA reads TGCGCCAGCAGTGACCACCAGGGGGACAGTTCACCCCTCCACTTT. Translation gives CASSDHQGDSSPLHF.

This clone was seen only once. The chain is built from TRBV5-1 and TRBJ1-1, with TRBD1 matching 10 bases. V dropped 4 bases and J dropped 2; count of bases not matched to a gene: 2. CDR3 length: 14 amino acids. CDR1 SGHRS and CDR2 YFSETQ come from the germline V gene. The CDR3 DNA sequence: TGCGCCAGCAGCGGACAGGGGGGTAACACTGAAGCTTTCTTT. Translating gives CASSGQGGNTEAFF.

The rearrangement uses TRBV9 and TRBJ2-1, with 8 bases matching TRBD2. The CDR3 spans 15 residues. From germline, CDR1 is SGDLS and CDR2 YYNGEE. The junction had 2 bases not matched to a gene; V was cut back by 3 bases and J by 0 bases. The CDR3 region is CASSAGGNSYNEQFF. CDR3 in DNA: TGTGCCAGCAGCGCGGGGGGGAACTCCTACAATGAGCAGTTCTTC.